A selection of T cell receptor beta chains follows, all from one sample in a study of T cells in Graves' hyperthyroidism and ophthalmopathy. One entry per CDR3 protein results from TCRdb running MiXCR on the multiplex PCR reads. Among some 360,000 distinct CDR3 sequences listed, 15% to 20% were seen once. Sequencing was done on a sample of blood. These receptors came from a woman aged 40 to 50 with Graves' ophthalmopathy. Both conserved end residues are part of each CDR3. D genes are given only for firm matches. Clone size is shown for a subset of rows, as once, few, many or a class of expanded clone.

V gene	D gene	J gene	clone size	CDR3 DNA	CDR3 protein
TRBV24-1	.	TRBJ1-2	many	TGTGCCACCAGTGATTTGCCGGGACGGACCGGGGGAGGCTACACCTTC	CATSDLPGRTGGGYTF
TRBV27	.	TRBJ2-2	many	TGTGCCAGCGGAAAGGAGGGAAGTTGGGCCGGGGAGCTGTTTTTT	CASGKEGSWAGELFF
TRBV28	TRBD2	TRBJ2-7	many	TGTGCCAGCAGTTTAGGACTAGCGGGCCAGTACTTC	CASSLGLAGQYF
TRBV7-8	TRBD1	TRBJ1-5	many	TGTGCCAGCAACCTACACCCAGGGGGCGGTCAGCCCCAGCATTTT	CASNLHPGGGQPQHF
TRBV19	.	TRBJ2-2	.	TGTGCCAGTAATAGCGGCACCGGGGAGCTGTTTTTT	CASNSGTGELFF
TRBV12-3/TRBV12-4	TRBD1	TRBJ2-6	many	TGTGCCAGCAGTTTAGGGACAGGGAGCGGGGCCAACGTCCTGACTTTC	CASSLGTGSGANVLTF
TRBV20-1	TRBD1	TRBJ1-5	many	TGCAGTGCTAGAGATCCCCTAGCAGGGGGTGTTGATCAGCCCCAGCATTTT	CSARDPLAGGVDQPQHF
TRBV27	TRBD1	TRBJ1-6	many	TGTGCCAGCAGTCCCCAGGGACAGCCCAATTCACCCCTCCACTTT	CASSPQGQPNSPLHF
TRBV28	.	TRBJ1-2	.	TGTGCCAGCATCGAGACCGGGACCGGGTATGGCTACACCTTC	CASIETGTGYGYTF
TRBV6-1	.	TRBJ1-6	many	TGTGCCAGCTCTGGAGGGGATTATTCACCCCTCCACTTT	CASSGGDYSPLHF
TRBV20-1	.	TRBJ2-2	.	TGCAGTGCTACCCTTCGTGGGGCGCCGAACACCGGGGAGCTGTTTTTT	CSATLRGAPNTGELFF
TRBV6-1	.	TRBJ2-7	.	TGTGCCAGCACCCCCGCCCGGTTGGGTGAGCAGTACTTC	CASTPARLGEQYF
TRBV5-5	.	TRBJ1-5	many	TGTGCCAGCAGCAGTGGGGACGGCCATCAGCCCCAGCATTTT	CASSSGDGHQPQHF
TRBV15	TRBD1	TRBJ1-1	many	TGTGCCACCAGCAGGGACAGGGGGAGCACTGAAGCTTTCTTT	CATSRDRGSTEAFF
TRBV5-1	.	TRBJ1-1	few	TGCGCCAGCAGCCTAAACCCGGGCCCGGGGCACACTGAAGCTTTCTTT	CASSLNPGPGHTEAFF
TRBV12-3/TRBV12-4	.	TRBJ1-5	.	TGTGCCAGTAGTAACGAGGTTATCAATCAGCCCCAGCCTTTT	CASSNEVINQPQPF
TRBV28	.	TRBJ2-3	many	TGTGCCAGCAGTTACGGGATCCCAGGGACGGGAGGCACAGATACGCAGTATTTT	CASSYGIPGTGGTDTQYF
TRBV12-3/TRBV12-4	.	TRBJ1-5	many	TGTGCCAGCAGTTTAGCGCTAACCCAGCCCCAGCATTTT	CASSLALTQPQHF
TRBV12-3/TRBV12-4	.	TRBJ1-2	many	TGTGCCAGCAGTTGGCGGCAGAACTATGGCTACACCTTC	CASSWRQNYGYTF
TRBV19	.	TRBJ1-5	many	TGTGCCAGTAGTATAACGAACGGGAGAGATCAGCCCCAGCATTTT	CASSITNGRDQPQHF
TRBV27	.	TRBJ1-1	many	TGTGCCAGCAGTTTATCTGCGATGAACACTGAAGCTTTCTTT	CASSLSAMNTEAFF
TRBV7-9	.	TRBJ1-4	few	TGTGCCAGCAGCCCAATACAAATGGAAAAACTGTTTTTT	CASSPIQMEKLFF
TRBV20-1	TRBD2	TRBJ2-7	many	TGCAGTGCTAGAGGAGGTAGCGGGAGGACAACTACCTACGAGCAGTACTTC	CSARGGSGRTTTYEQYF
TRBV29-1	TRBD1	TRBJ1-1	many	TGCAGCGTTCAGGGGGCGAACACTGAAGCTTTCTTT	CSVQGANTEAFF
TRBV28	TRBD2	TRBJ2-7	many	TGTGCCAGCAGCCTCACTAGCGGGAACTACGAGCAGTACTTC	CASSLTSGNYEQYF
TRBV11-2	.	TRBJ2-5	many	TGTGCCAGCAGCGTCACTGGGATACAAGAGACCCAGTACTTC	CASSVTGIQETQYF
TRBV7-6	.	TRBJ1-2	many	TGTGCCAGCAGCTTAGCCGCCTTTTATGGCTACACCTTC	CASSLAAFYGYTF
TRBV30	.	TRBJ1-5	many	TGTGCCTGGAGTATTGCAGGGATTAGCGATCAGCCCCAGCATTTT	CAWSIAGISDQPQHF
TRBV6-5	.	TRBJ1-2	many	TGTGCCAGCAGTTACAGGACGAACTATGGCTACACCTTC	CASSYRTNYGYTF
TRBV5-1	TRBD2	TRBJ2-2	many	TGCGCCAGCAGCTTGGCCGGAAGCGGGAGGGCCAACGGGGAGCTGTTTTTT	CASSLAGSGRANGELFF
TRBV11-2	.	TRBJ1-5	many	TGTGCCAGCAGCTTAAATTCAGGGGTGAGTCAGCCCCAGCATTTT	CASSLNSGVSQPQHF
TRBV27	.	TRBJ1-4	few	TGTGCCAGCGGGAGGCGCAGTTATGAAAAACTGTTTTTT	CASGRRSYEKLFF
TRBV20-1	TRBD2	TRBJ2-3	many	TGCAGTGCTAGTTTGTCAAGCGGGAGGGATACGCAGTATTTT	CSASLSSGRDTQYF
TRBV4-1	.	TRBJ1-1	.	TGCGCCAGCAGCCAAGCGCTCGGTGGACTCGGGGGGACTGAAGCTTTCTTT	CASSQALGGLGGTEAFF
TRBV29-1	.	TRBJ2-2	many	TGCAGCGTTGATATTGGGGGCGCCGGGGAGCTGTTTTTT	CSVDIGGAGELFF
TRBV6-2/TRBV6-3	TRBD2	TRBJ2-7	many	TGTGCCAGCAGTTACCCACCGGGACTAGGATTTAACACCTACGAGCAGTACTTC	CASSYPPGLGFNTYEQYF
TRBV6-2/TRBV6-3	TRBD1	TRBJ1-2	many	TGTGCCAGCACCATAGGGACAGTGAGTGGCTACACCTTC	CASTIGTVSGYTF
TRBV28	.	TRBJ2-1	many	TGTGCCAGCAGTTTCCAGGGGTTTGGCGAGCAGTTCTTC	CASSFQGFGEQFF
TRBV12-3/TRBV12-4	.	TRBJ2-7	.	TGTGCCAGCAGTTTCCGGGGCAGAAAGGAGCAGTACTTC	CASSFRGRKEQYF
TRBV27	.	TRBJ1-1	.	TGTGCCAGCAGCCTAACCCGTAGGAACGGTGAAGCTTTCTTT	CASSLTRRNGEAFF
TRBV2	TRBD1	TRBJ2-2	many	TGTGCCAGCAGGGGGACGGACAGGGGGATCGGGGAGCTGTTTTTT	CASRGTDRGIGELFF
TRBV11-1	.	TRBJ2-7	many	TGTGCCAGCAGCTACCAAGTGACGGCCTACGAGCAGTACTTC	CASSYQVTAYEQYF
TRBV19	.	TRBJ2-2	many	TGTGCCAGTACCCTCACAGGGACGAACACCGGGGAGCTGTTTTTT	CASTLTGTNTGELFF
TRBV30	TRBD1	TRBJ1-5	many	TGTGCCTGGGGGGCACAGGGGATCCAGCCCCAGCATTTT	CAWGAQGIQPQHF
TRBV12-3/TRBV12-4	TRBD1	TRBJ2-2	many	TGTGCCAGCAGTCTGACAGGGGGCAACACCGGGGAGCTGTTTTTT	CASSLTGGNTGELFF
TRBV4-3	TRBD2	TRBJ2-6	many	TGCGCCAGCAGCCAAGTGGGACTTAGCGGGACCGGGGCCAACGTCCTGACTTTC	CASSQVGLSGTGANVLTF
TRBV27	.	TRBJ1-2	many	TGTGCCAGCAGTTTTTCAGGGGAAATTGGGGATGGCTACACCTTC	CASSFSGEIGDGYTF
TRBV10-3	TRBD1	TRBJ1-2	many	TGTGCCATCACCGGGGGACAGGGGGACTATGGCTACACCTTC	CAITGGQGDYGYTF